This T cell receptor (beta chain) was sequenced during a study of blood T cell repertoires in COVID-19. Study-level background: The origin of the acute and convalescent COVID-19 samples was the United States, Italy and Spain. Sources were T cells, B-cell-depleted T cells, or PBMCs; the material itself was cDNA or gDNA.

Assay: immunoSEQ multiplex PCR; the TCRdb copy retains only in-frame clones and omits some. This table has some 360,000 clones, approximately 89% appearing once. Input material: peripheral blood. The source of this sequence is a woman aged 60 to 75 with COVID-19, enrolled during active disease.

For the CDR3, the DNA is TGTGCCAGTAGTATAGGGGACAAAATCCAAGAGACCCAGTACTTC. Its protein product is CASSIGDKIQETQYF. The genes are TRBV19 and TRBJ2-5, with D tentatively TRBD1 (6 bases). CDR1 LNHDA and CDR2 SQIVND come from the germline V gene (reference sequence). V gave up 1 base and J gave up 1 base, with 10 bases separating them. The CDR3 has 15 residues.